The text below deals with one T cell receptor (beta chain). The CDR3 extends 3 residues past the end of the read, so its final part is completed from the germline J gene. This sample was taken from a study of T cells in women clearing cervical HPV infection. With 6 bases clipped from V and 2 bases from J, the junction kept 10 bases outside the gene matches. From germline, CDR1 is MNHNS and CDR2 SASEGT. The CDR3 is made up of 15 amino acids. Cervical HPV DNA detected by MY09/MY11 PCR, typed by dot-blot. Clones were read by immunoSEQ multiplex PCR, and TCRdb kept only the in-frame ones, dropping some. This listing includes approximately 38,000 clones.

The sequenced sample consisted of blood buffy coat. The rearrangement uses TRBV6-1 and TRBJ2-7, with TRBD1 matching 7 bases. This receptor was obtained from a woman aged 18 to 75 with a cervical HPV16 infection that either progressed to CIN3+ or cleared (not recorded which). The CDR3 is CASRETTGAPYEQYF. The covered CDR3 bases are TGTGCCAGCAGGGAAACCACAGGGGCTCCCTACGAG.